The 9 T cell receptor beta chains below were found in one sample sequenced in a study of blood T cell repertoires in COVID-19 (dated by TCRdb to the early 2020s). Receptors were amplified or captured by the immunoSEQ multiplex PCR assay. TCRdb took this table from immuneACCESS and kept in-frame rearrangements with V and J called. Such tables lack part of the clones; where checked against another copy, unresolved V genes explain under half of the gap, and the rest is unexplained. In this sample the table shows some 150,000 clones, roughly 80% of which occur a single time. Clones ranked in the top ten supply approximately 8.4% of the sample. The sequencing input was PBMCs or T cells enriched from blood (not recorded which). All receptors come from a man aged 50 or older who had recovered from COVID-19.

V is TRBV29-1 and J is TRBJ1-1; the D is unclear. CDR1 and CDR2 from the germline V gene are SQVTM and ANQGSEA. Trimming took off 3 bases at V and 1 base at J, with 6 bases between the two ends. This CDR3 has 12 amino acids. This chain's CDR3 is CSVDSSNTEAFF. The DNA of the CDR3 is TGCAGCGTTGATTCATCGAACACTGAAGCTTTCTTT.

The chain is built from TRBV5-4 and TRBJ2-5; 7 nucleotides line up with TRBD1. The CDR3 has 16 amino acids. Germline CDR1 SGHNT, CDR2 YYREEE (reference sequence). The ends lost 4 bases at V and 5 bases at J; junction bases unmatched: 14. Written as DNA, the CDR3 is TGTGCCAGCAGCCCACCATCGACAGGGCTCACGGAGACCCAGTACTTC. This encodes CASSPPSTGLTETQYF.

Notes on this clone: The junction departs from the called germline gene at one end, perhaps through a read error. The chain employs TRBV7-7 and TRBJ2-1; 8 nucleotides agree with TRBD1. The CDR3 runs to 12 residues. Germline V CDR1 and CDR2: SSHAT, FNYEAQ (reference sequence). The CDR3 sequence is CASSPPTGEPFF. The CDR3 nucleotides read TGTGCTAGCAGCCCTCCGACAGGGGAGCCGTTCTTC.

This clone was seen more than once but under ten times. DNA for the CDR3: TGTGCCAGCAGCATTGAGACAGGGTCTGGCTACACCTTC. It translates to CASSIETGSGYTF. The chain links TRBV7-8 to TRBJ1-2; 7 positions match TRBD1. Per germline, CDR1 SGHVS and CDR2 FQNEAQ. Trimming took 5 bases from V and 7 from J; bases not matched to a gene: 7. The CDR3 is made up of 13 amino acids.

CDR3 in DNA: TGTGCCAGTAGTTGGGGACTACCTGGGGCCAACGTCCTGACTTTC. This codes for CASSWGLPGANVLTF. This chain joins TRBV19 and TRBJ2-6, with 7 bases lining up with TRBD2. The CDR3 is 15 amino acids. Trimming cost V 5 bases and J 2 bases; bases outside gene matches: 3. Per germline, CDR1 LNHDA and CDR2 SQIVND (reference sequence).

V usage is TRBV24-1 and J usage is TRBJ1-5, with a possible D match to TRBD1 (5 bases). CDR1 is KGHDR and CDR2 is SFDVKD in the germline V gene. This CDR3 comprises 18 residues. V was shortened by 0 bases and J by 2 bases, with 16 bases between the two germline ends. The CDR3 here is CATSDLRFRDCGNQPQHF. The CDR3 DNA follows: TGTGCCACCAGTGATTTGCGGTTTCGGGACTGTGGCAATCAGCCCCAGCATTTT.

CDR3 loop: CASSLGQQAHYGYTF. The CDR3 DNA follows: TGTGCCAGCAGCTTAGGGCAGCAGGCCCACTATGGCTACACCTTC. V is TRBV7-9 and J is TRBJ1-2; D is ambiguous. Between the trimmed V and J ends, which lost 1 base and 3 bases, there was a span of 12 bases. The CDR3 contains 15 residues. The germline V gene has CDR1 SEHNR and CDR2 FQNEAQ (reference sequence).

V usage is TRBV6-5 and J usage is TRBJ1-6, with TRBD1 matching over 7 bases. Germline V gene sequence: CDR1 MNHEY, CDR2 SVGAGI. The CDR3 is made up of 14 amino acids. The ends lost 6 bases at V and 9 bases at J; junction bases unmatched: 8. CDR3 region: CASRQTGIRSPLHF. CDR3 in DNA: TGTGCCAGCAGACAGACAGGGATCCGTTCACCCCTCCACTTT.

V gene TRBV12-3 or TRBV12-4 combines with J gene TRBJ2-1, with D tentatively TRBD1 (6 bases). The CDR3 is 11 residues long. V dropped 6 bases and J dropped 11 bases, with 11 bases sitting between them. The CDR3 DNA is TGTGCCAGCAGCCAAGGGGGTAAGCAGTTCTTC. Its translation: CASSQGGKQFF.